This is a list of T cell receptor beta chains from one sample in a study of T cells expressing NK-cell markers. Using the 5' RACE reads, TCRdb records one entry per CDR3 protein without DNA. The listing contains about 540,000 distinct CDR3 sequences. The sample consisted of blood T cells: a sorted CD56 or NKG2C T cell subset, CD4+ or CD8+ T cells, or bulk PBMC T cells (not recorded which). The receptors stem from a young man in good health. Each CDR3 is given with its conserved first and last residue.

v_gene,j_gene,CDR3aa
TRBV11-1,TRBJ2-1,CASSLAARVSGLKSYNEQFF
TRBV12-3/TRBV12-4,TRBJ1-2,CASGYRQEGKGYTF
TRBV7-9,TRBJ2-7,CASSPASGNSYEQYF
TRBV4-2,TRBJ2-1,CASSQGFTAYNEQFF
TRBV4-2,TRBJ2-3,CASSPRARTSTRTDTQYF
TRBV29-1,TRBJ2-1,CSGHSTRNEQFF
TRBV6-2/TRBV6-3,TRBJ2-3,CASSYGAGTPTGTQYF
TRBV20-1,TRBJ2-1,CSAGPSTGASYNEQFF
TRBV14,TRBJ1-2,CASSQDQAYGYTF
TRBV4-2,TRBJ1-1,CASSQGFGRGENTEAFF
TRBV15,TRBJ2-5,CATSREWETQYF
TRBV5-1,TRBJ2-2,CASSSFSHSNTGELFF
TRBV27,TRBJ1-2,CASSPDGNYGYTF
TRBV12-3/TRBV12-4,TRBJ2-5,CASSSPLRDKETQYF
TRBV20-1,TRBJ2-2,CSASGRGPGTGELFF
TRBV15,TRBJ2-7,CATSRGAGASDYEQYF
TRBV7-2,TRBJ2-1,CASSVRDRSYNEQFF
TRBV6-1,TRBJ2-5,CASRVLGTSLETQYF
TRBV6-5,TRBJ2-5,CASSYNPVGSGETQYF
TRBV12-3/TRBV12-4,TRBJ1-2,CASSFDSQKNYGYTF
TRBV7-3,TRBJ2-2,CASSEYPGLAGDTGELFF
TRBV5-1,TRBJ2-1,CASSADGYNEQFF
TRBV20-1,TRBJ2-1,CSASVAQAGTSYNEQFF
TRBV6-2/TRBV6-3,TRBJ2-2,CASTDSGTSSTGELFF
TRBV20-1,TRBJ2-7,CSAREMALNRGHYEQYF
TRBV7-2,TRBJ1-5,CASSSTGAGQPQHF
TRBV5-1,TRBJ2-1,CASSASGAYNEQFF
TRBV12-3/TRBV12-4,TRBJ1-1,CASSLSLNTEAFF
TRBV5-4,TRBJ2-3,CASSLRSLRGLNTDTQYF
TRBV28,TRBJ2-3,CASSYPQGSTDTQYF
TRBV28,TRBJ2-2,CASRPRGRTGELFF
TRBV3-1,TRBJ2-3,CASSQAGMWDTQYF
TRBV2,TRBJ2-7,CASSDGGTTSYEQYF
TRBV11-2,TRBJ1-3,CASSLSSPGNTIYF
TRBV29-1,TRBJ2-5,CSGGRGQETQYF
TRBV6-6,TRBJ1-2,CASRQVANYGYTF
TRBV2,TRBJ2-5,CASSSEYQETQYF
TRBV20-1,TRBJ2-1,CSAPMGAPAGGPYNEQFF
TRBV10-3,TRBJ2-2,CAISHRGNTGELFF
TRBV28,TRBJ2-7,CASSLAGGSQNFYEQYF
TRBV5-6,TRBJ2-5,CASSGTGDRGEETQYF
TRBV24-1,TRBJ1-5,CATSDPTGSNQPQHF
TRBV20-1,TRBJ1-1,CSARDPMGGRTEAFF
TRBV6-5,TRBJ2-1,CASRLQGTSGEGEQFF
TRBV5-1,TRBJ2-1,CASSPRTSGSVEQFF
TRBV15,TRBJ2-3,CATKRREGTDTQYF
TRBV7-8,TRBJ2-1,CASSQRTLYNEQFF
TRBV11-2,TRBJ2-1,CASSLPTGGLAGEGSYNEQFF
TRBV28,TRBJ1-5,CASSLFDRVQPQHF
TRBV20-1,TRBJ2-3,CSAGLAGGPFTDTQYF
TRBV4-3,TRBJ2-1,CASSRGAGEGNEQFF
TRBV4-3,TRBJ2-7,CASSQDQGTAYEQYF
TRBV29-1,TRBJ2-3,CSVERVESGTDTQYF
TRBV3-1,TRBJ1-2,CASSQEPSNYGYTF
TRBV7-6,TRBJ2-6,CASSPEVGGSGANVLTF
TRBV15,TRBJ2-5,CATSRDPGQYQETQYF
TRBV11-1,TRBJ2-1,CASSLRDFPYNEQFF
TRBV29-1,TRBJ1-2,CSVGGGGLSGGYTF
TRBV7-8,TRBJ2-7,CASSFSRPRGRGNEQYF
TRBV11-2,TRBJ2-1,CASSSGLASGYEQFF